The T cell receptor beta chain described here comes from a study of blood T cell repertoires in COVID-19. Generated by immunoSEQ multiplex PCR, the TCRdb table keeps only in-frame clones and is missing some. The table has 100,000 to 150,000 clones, approximately 81% seen once. This clone was seen just once. Sample: peripheral blood. The sequence derives from a man aged 60-69 years with acute or convalescent COVID-19.

The CDR3 is CASSFWDSSYEQYF. CDR3 DNA sequence: TGTGCCAGCAGCTTTTGGGACAGTTCCTACGAGCAGTACTTC. This chain uses TRBV5-5 with TRBJ2-7, with 7 bases matching TRBD1. In germline, CDR1 is SGHKS, CDR2 YYEKEE (reference sequence). V lost 2 bases, J lost 1 base, and 3 bases stayed unmatched. The CDR3 is 14 amino acids.